This T cell receptor (beta chain) emerged from a study of T-cell memory formation after mild COVID-19. Study context: TCR clusters were mostly donor specific.

This clonotype was detected only a few times. Its antigen is unidentified. Germline CDR1 is DFQATT and CDR2 is SNEGSKA (reference sequence). Trimming took 2 bases from V and 4 from J, leaving 13 bases between them. CDR3 length: 14 amino acids. Study-wide points: Clones contracting day 15 to 85 were balanced CD4/CD8; later expanders leaned CD4+.

Researchers used 5'RACE with constant-segment primers to make TCR alpha and TCR beta cDNA libraries that carry sample barcodes and UMIs. TCRdb reprocessed the 5' RACE reads via MiXCR and lists one record per CDR3 protein. The sample has about 280,000 distinct CDR3 sequences; 8% to 10% are singletons. This sequence was found in a man in his late teens or twenties who had mild COVID-19 (a few samples of this study predate the infection). Cell type and time point are not known. The sample consisted of PBMCs or a T cell subset sorted from them (not recorded which). The rearrangement uses TRBV20-1 and TRBJ2-3, with D possibly TRBD2 on 5 matching bases. CDR3 nucleotides: TGCAGTGCTAGACTAGCTCCGGGTTCAGATACGCAGTATTTT. Translated: CSARLAPGSDTQYF.